This record concerns one T cell receptor (beta chain) sequence. CDR1 is ENHRY, CDR2 SYGVKD, per germline. The CDR3 contains 13 residues. TRB cDNA libraries were made by UMI-labeled 5' RACE. Reprocessing the 5' RACE reads, TCRdb reports a single entry for every CDR3 protein and omits DNA. The table lists 45,000 to 70,000 distinct CDR3 sequences. The data stem from a study of CXCR3-negative and CXCR3-positive naive CD8 T cells. The gene calls are TRBV10-3 and TRBJ1-2; TCRdb lists TRBD1, though no DNA is available to test this call. The source is a human donor in good health. Some clones in this sample may be carry-over from other donors' samples. The material sequenced was memory CD8+ T cells from blood. CDR3 region: CAITSGTDYGYTF.